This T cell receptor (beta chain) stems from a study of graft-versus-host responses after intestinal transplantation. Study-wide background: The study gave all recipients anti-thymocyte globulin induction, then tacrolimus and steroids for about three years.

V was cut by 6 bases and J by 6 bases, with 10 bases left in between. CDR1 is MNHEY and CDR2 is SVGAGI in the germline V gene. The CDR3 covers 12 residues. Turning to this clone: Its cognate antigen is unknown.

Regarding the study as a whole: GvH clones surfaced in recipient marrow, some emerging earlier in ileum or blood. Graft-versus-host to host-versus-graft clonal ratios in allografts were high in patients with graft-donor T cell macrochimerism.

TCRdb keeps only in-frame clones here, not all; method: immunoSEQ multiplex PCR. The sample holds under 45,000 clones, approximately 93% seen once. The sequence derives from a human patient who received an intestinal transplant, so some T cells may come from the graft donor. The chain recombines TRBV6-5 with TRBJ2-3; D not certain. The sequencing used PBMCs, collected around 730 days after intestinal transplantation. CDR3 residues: CASSPSTDTQYF. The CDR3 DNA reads TGTGCCAGCAGCCCTAGTACTGATACGCAGTATTTT.